The next 9 T cell receptor beta chains were all read from a single sample in a study of blood T cell repertoires in COVID-19. Some clones are missing from TCRdb's copy, which holds only in-frame ones; the method was immunoSEQ multiplex PCR. The sample includes 250,000 to 300,000 clones, less than 85% seen only once; the top ten take about 4.3%. The sequencing sample was made of peripheral blood. Receptors were obtained from a man in his sixties who had recovered from COVID-19.

This clone was counted between two and nine times. The gene calls are TRBV6-1 and TRBJ1-6, with D possibly matching TRBD1 (6 bases). From germline, CDR1 is MNHNS and CDR2 SASEGT. This CDR3 has 15 amino acids. V dropped 2 bases and J dropped 9 bases, with 14 bases sitting between them. The CDR3 sequence is CASSEFGGRGSPLHF. CDR3 sequence (DNA): TGTGCCAGCAGTGAATTTGGGGGCCGGGGTTCACCCCTCCACTTT.

This clone showed up just once. The chain carries TRBV12-5 and TRBJ2-7; D may be TRBD2 (5 bases). Trimming stripped 5 bases from V and 4 bases from J, with 18 bases between. The CDR3 has 15 residues. Germline V CDR1 and CDR2: LGHNT, FRNRAP. CDR3 amino acids: CASGPTGVGPYEQYF. The CDR3 DNA reads TGTGCTAGTGGTCCCACCGGGGTGGGTCCGTACGAGCAGTACTTC.

The chain employs TRBV6-5 and TRBJ2-1, with 9 nucleotides matching TRBD2. There are 14 residues in the CDR3. From germline, CDR1 is MNHEY and CDR2 SVGAGI. Trimming at V came to 8 bases and at J to 8 bases, leaving 10 bases not matched to a gene. CDR3 protein: CASSLAGPEDEQFF. For the CDR3, the DNA is TGTGCCAGCTCCCTAGCGGGGCCTGAGGATGAGCAGTTCTTC.

For this clone: Other DNA sequences in the same sample also yield this CDR3. The V call is TRBV6-5, the J call TRBJ1-2; D might be TRBD1 (6 bases). In germline, CDR1 is MNHEY, CDR2 SVGAGI. Deletions cut 0 bases from V and 2 bases from J, with 7 bases between. The CDR3 has 14 amino acids. The CDR3 is CASSYSQGNYGYTF. CDR3 DNA: TGTGCCAGCAGTTACTCTCAGGGGAACTATGGCTACACCTTC.

V and J are TRBV27 and TRBJ2-7, with D possibly being TRBD2 (5 bases). The CDR3 spans 15 residues. V was pared by 4 bases and J by 1 base, with 14 bases between. The V gene's germline CDR1 is MNHEY and CDR2 SMNVEV (reference sequence). CDR3 residues: CASSSPSPGSYEQYF. In DNA, the CDR3 is TGTGCCAGCAGTTCCCCCTCCCCGGGATCCTACGAGCAGTACTTC.

V and J are TRBV5-4 and TRBJ2-2; tentatively, D is TRBD1 (6 bases). This CDR3 is 14 amino acids long. V gave up 4 bases and J gave up 1 base, with 8 bases separating them. Germline lookup yields CDR1 SGHNT and CDR2 YYREEE (reference sequence). The DNA of the CDR3 is TGTGCCAGCAGCAAGGGACAGAACACCGGGGAGCTGTTTTTT. It codes for CASSKGQNTGELFF.

The rearrangement uses TRBV27 and TRBJ1-5; maybe TRBD1 (6 bases). Germline V gene data show CDR1 as MNHEY and CDR2 as SMNVEV (reference sequence). V was trimmed by 6 bases and J by 1 base, leaving 13 bases between them. CDR3 length: 15 residues. The CDR3 loop reads CASRSTGWSNQPQHF. In nucleotides, the CDR3 is TGTGCCAGCAGGTCAACAGGGTGGAGCAATCAGCCCCAGCATTTT.

The chain carries TRBV9 and TRBJ2-3, with 9 bases lining up with TRBD2. The junction had 3 bases not matched to a gene; V was cut back by 2 bases and J by 2 bases. Germline CDR1 and CDR2: SGDLS and YYNGEE. The CDR3 is made up of 15 amino acids. CDR3 coding DNA: TGTGCCAGCAGCGTCTCTAGCGGGGACACAGATACGCAGTATTTT. Protein: CASSVSSGDTDTQYF. The variable domain in full, completed from reference TRBV9 and TRBJ2-3, reads DSGVTQTPKHLITATGQRVTLRCSPRSGDLSVYWYQQSLDQGLQFLIQYYNGEERAKGNILERFSAQQFPDLHSELNLSSLELGDSALYFCASSVSSGDTDTQYFGPGTRLTVL.

In regard to this clone: This same CDR3 is encoded by further DNA sequences in the sample. V usage is TRBV29-1 and J usage is TRBJ2-7; 7 bases match TRBD1. From germline, CDR1 is SQVTM and CDR2 ANQGSEA. V lost 1 base to trimming and J lost 3 bases; unmatched junction nucleotides: 0. The CDR3 loop spans 12 amino acids. The CDR3, as DNA: TGCAGCGTTGAAGGGACAGGCTACGAGCAGTACTTC. Residues: CSVEGTGYEQYF.